This T cell receptor (beta chain) is from a study of cytomegalovirus exposure and HLA in healthy donors. CDR1 is SGHTS and CDR2 is YDEGEE in the germline V gene. The CDR3 is 14 amino acids. Trimming removed 2 bases from V and 5 bases from J; junction bases left unmatched: 7. Notes on the study in general: A later analysis linked a missense variant in DCLRE1C to the trimming of TCR beta V and J genes. Rarity marked most TCR sequences, yet some public TCRs occurred in many donors.

Primers included in the PCR were 60 Vbeta and 13 Jbeta primers. Libraries were prepared by immunoSEQ multiplex PCR; TCRdb keeps only in-frame clonotypes and omits some of them. The table records roughly 150,000 clones, 76% of them present only once. About this clone: Its antigen is unidentified.

This sequence joins TRBV5-8 and TRBJ2-7; 7 bases match TRBD1. The sequenced sample consisted of PBMCs. This TCR was recovered from a male donor in good health and CMV-seronegative. Written as DNA, the CDR3 is TGTGCCAGCAGCTTAGGACAGGTGGTCCACGAGCAGTACTTC. Its translation is CASSLGQVVHEQYF. Drawing the rest from reference TRBV5-8 and TRBJ2-7, the complete variable domain is EAGVTQSPTHLIKTRGQQATLRCSPISGHTSVYWYQQALGLGLQFLLWYDEGEERNRGNFPPRFSGRQFPNYSSELNVNALELEDSALYLCASSLGQVVHEQYFGPGTRLTVT.